The 32 T cell receptor beta chains listed next were all sequenced from one sample in a study of beta chain features in type 1 diabetes. What was sequenced were expressed TCRB transcripts, since all of the isolated RNA had been reverse transcribed. Clones were sequenced by immunoSEQ multiplex PCR, and TCRdb holds only the in-frame ones, with some missing. The table lists more than 250,000 clones, roughly an eighth of them singletons, with 0.017% in the top ten. Findings of the study overall: In all four CD4+ subsets, TCRB CDR3 length was significantly, moderately reduced in type 1 diabetes.

For these receptors, no antigen is known. Sequences were obtained from naive CD4+ T cells from blood. All receptors come from a man younger than 40 with type 1 diabetes.

This clone was picked up a small number of times. The V call is TRBV7-2, the J call TRBJ2-7, with D unclear. Germline assignment: CDR1 SGHTA and CDR2 FQGNSA. V was trimmed by 4 bases and J by 1 base, leaving 8 bases between them. This CDR3 has 13 residues. The CDR3 protein is CASSSSISYEQYF. CDR3 DNA sequence: TGTGCCAGCAGCTCATCTATTTCCTACGAGCAGTACTTC.

The CDR3 nucleotides are TGTGCCACCAGCAGAGTCCCGGGACAGAGCTATGGCTACACCTTC. Its translation: CATSRVPGQSYGYTF. V and J are TRBV15 and TRBJ1-2, with 7 bases lining up with TRBD1. The germline gives CDR1 LNHNV, CDR2 YYDKDF (reference sequence). J gave up 4 bases and V 1 base, and 6 bases lay outside the gene matches. CDR3 length equals 15 residues.

The gene calls are TRBV15 and TRBJ1-2; tentatively, D is TRBD1 (5 bases). V shed 0 bases and J shed 2 bases, with 13 bases lying between them. This CDR3 has 16 amino acids. Looked up from germline, CDR1 is LNHNV and CDR2 is YYDKDF (reference sequence). The CDR3 DNA follows: TGTGCCACCAGCAGAGATGGGGCAGCTAACAACTATGGCTACACCTTC. This translates into CATSRDGAANNYGYTF.

This rearrangement joins TRBV6-6 to TRBJ2-7; D not certain. The CDR3 spans 13 residues. The germline CDR1 and CDR2 sequences are MNHNY and SVGAGI (reference sequence). Trimming left V 5 bases short and J 4 bases short, with 12 bases between. The CDR3 DNA reads as TGTGCCAGCAGTCGTGAGGAGAATTACGAGCAGTACTTC. Amino acids: CASSREENYEQYF.

The chain uses TRBV27 and TRBJ2-6; D is uncertain. In germline, CDR1 is MNHEY, CDR2 SMNVEV (reference sequence). The CDR3 runs to 15 residues. Trimming took 8 bases from V and 0 from J, leaving 11 bases between them. The CDR3 DNA reads TGTGCCAGCCGTACAATTTCCTCTGGGGCCAACGTCCTGACTTTC. Translating it yields CASRTISSGANVLTF.

The chain recombines TRBV30 with TRBJ2-1; 13 bases agree with TRBD2. Trimming removed 4 bases from V and 13 bases from J; junction bases left unmatched: 4. The CDR3 extends over 12 amino acids. Looked up from germline, CDR1 is GTSNPN and CDR2 is SVGIG (reference sequence). CDR3 residues: CAWTTSGGIQFF. The CDR3 coding sequence is TGTGCCTGGACGACTAGCGGGGGGATACAGTTCTTC.

The sample holds a few counts of this clone. J is TRBJ2-2 and V is TRBV6-4; a weak D match, TRBD2 (5 bases). The germline V and J ends were trimmed by 0 bases and 5 bases, with 10 bases remaining between them. Germline loops: CDR1 MRHNA, CDR2 SNTAGT. The CDR3 covers 15 residues. The CDR3 nucleotides read TGTGCCAGCAGTGACTCCGAGGGTAGGACCGGGGAGCTGTTTTTT. This codes for CASSDSEGRTGELFF.

The sample holds a few counts of this clone. The V and J genes are TRBV29-1 and TRBJ2-1; D not certain. Trimming took 1 base from V and 3 from J, leaving 10 bases between them. The germline gives CDR1 SQVTM, CDR2 ANQGSEA. The CDR3 has 14 residues. CDR3 in amino acids: CSVEGPRVYNEQFF. DNA for the CDR3: TGCAGCGTTGAAGGCCCTAGAGTCTACAATGAGCAGTTCTTC.

This clone was picked up a small number of times. V is TRBV7-3 and J is TRBJ2-1; tentatively, D is TRBD2 (5 bases). V was trimmed by 5 bases and J by 3 bases, leaving 11 bases between them. Germline V gives CDR1 SGHTA, CDR2 FQGTGA. The CDR3 has 14 residues. The chain's CDR3 is CASSPTGNYNEQFF. The CDR3 DNA reads as TGTGCCAGCAGCCCAACCGGGAACTACAATGAGCAGTTCTTC. Complete variable domain (other parts from reference TRBV7-3 and TRBJ2-1): GAGVSQTPSNKVTEKGKYVELRCDPISGHTALYWYRQSLGQGPEFLIYFQGTGAADDSGLPNDRFFAVRPEGSVSTLKIQRTERGDSAVYLCASSPTGNYNEQFFGPGTRLTVL.

This chain connects TRBV28 to TRBJ2-1, with 11 nucleotides matching TRBD2. J was trimmed by 4 bases and V by 6 bases; bases with no gene match: 5. Germline V CDR1 and CDR2: MDHEN, SYDVKM. This CDR3 region has 15 residues. CDR3 sequence: CASSTGTSGYNEQFF. CDR3 in DNA: TGTGCCAGCAGCACCGGGACTAGCGGATACAATGAGCAGTTCTTC. Looking up the rest from reference TRBV28 and TRBJ2-1 gives the full variable domain: DVKVTQSSRYLVKRTGEKVFLECVQDMDHENMFWYRQDPGLGLRLIYFSYDVKMKEKGDIPEGYSVSREKKERFSLILESASTNQTSMYLCASSTGTSGYNEQFFGPGTRLTVL.

This clone was counted a few times. Sequence at one end of the junction differs from germline and may be a read error. The CDR3 bases are TGTGCCTGGAGTGTACGGGGGGGGCGCCACTTC. This codes for CAWSVRGGRHF. This rearrangement joins TRBV30 to TRBJ2-5, with 8 positions matching TRBD2. Looked up from germline, CDR1 is GTSNPN and CDR2 is SVGIG (reference sequence). CDR3 length: 11 residues. Complete variable domain (other parts from reference TRBV30 and TRBJ2-5): SQTIHQWPATLVQPVGSPLSLECTVEGTSNPNLYWYRQAAGRGLQLLFYSVGIGQISSEVPQNLSASRPQDRQFILSSKKLLLSDSGFYLCAWSVRGGRHFGPGTRLLVL.

The chain recombines TRBV19 with TRBJ1-5; weak D call: TRBD1 (6 bases). The CDR3 spans 19 residues. Looked up from germline, CDR1 is LNHDA and CDR2 is SQIVND (reference sequence). V shed 6 bases and J shed 3 bases, with 27 bases lying between them. The CDR3 DNA reads as TGTGCCAGTAGCTCGTCGAACACAGGGCACGCAGATCACAATCAGCCCCAGCATTTT. The encoded protein is CASSSSNTGHADHNQPQHF.

V gene TRBV2 combines with J gene TRBJ2-2; 8 bases match TRBD1. Germline V gene lookup returns CDR1 SNHLY and CDR2 FYNNEI. The CDR3 length is 15 residues. With V trimmed by 7 bases and J by 0 bases, 4 bases remained unmatched. CDR3 in amino acids: CASKSTGANTGELFF. Written as DNA, the CDR3 is TGTGCCAGCAAGTCGACAGGGGCGAACACCGGGGAGCTGTTTTTT.

This clone was counted a few times. This sequence joins TRBV5-1 and TRBJ2-1; D is undetermined. V shed 2 bases and J shed 7 bases, with 10 bases lying between them. The germline CDR1 and CDR2 sequences are SGHRS and YFSETQ. The CDR3 spans 13 residues. The CDR3 loop is CASSFVSINEQFF. The CDR3 DNA reads TGCGCCAGCAGCTTTGTTTCCATTAATGAGCAGTTCTTC.

This clone was seen more than once but under ten times. CDR3 nucleotides: TGTGCCAGCAGTTCCTCCGGGACAGGGGGCTACGAGCAGTACTTC. Translated: CASSSSGTGGYEQYF. The chain links TRBV6-5 to TRBJ2-7, with 11 positions matching TRBD1. The length of the CDR3 is 15 residues. V lost 4 bases, J lost 3 bases, and 5 bases stayed unmatched. CDR1 MNHEY and CDR2 SVGAGI come from the germline V gene.

The V and J genes are TRBV7-9 and TRBJ2-7; TRBD2 matches 7 bases. The CDR3 has 11 residues. V was clipped by 8 bases and J by 2 bases; unmatched bases: 0. The germline gives CDR1 SEHNR, CDR2 FQNEAQ (reference sequence). Written as DNA, the CDR3 is TGTGCCAGCGGGAGGGCCTACGAGCAGTACTTC. Its protein product is CASGRAYEQYF.

V and J are TRBV5-1 and TRBJ1-4; D remains ambiguous. This CDR3 is 14 amino acids long. V was clipped by 1 base and J by 8 bases, with 12 bases between them. Germline lookup yields CDR1 SGHRS and CDR2 YFSETQ. The DNA of the CDR3 is TGCGCCAGCAGCTTGTCCACTACGAGGGAAAAACTGTTTTTT. It specifies CASSLSTTREKLFF.

This clone was counted a few times. The chain links TRBV5-1 to TRBJ1-4; 8 bases are a match to TRBD1. The CDR3 has 16 amino acids. The V segment lost 2 bases and the J segment 1 base; nucleotides outside the gene matches: 4. Per the germline V gene, CDR1 is SGHRS and CDR2 is YFSETQ. The CDR3 loop reads CASSFGQGGTNEKLFF. As DNA, the CDR3 is TGCGCCAGCAGCTTCGGACAGGGCGGAACTAATGAAAAACTGTTTTTT.

The chain is built from TRBV28 and TRBJ1-5, with no clear D. CDR1 is MDHEN, CDR2 SYDVKM, per germline. Deletions cut 5 bases from V and 0 bases from J, with 8 bases between. This CDR3 comprises 14 residues. Here the CDR3 reads CASSPRYSNQPQHF. The CDR3 DNA reads as TGTGCCAGCAGTCCGAGATATAGCAATCAGCCCCAGCATTTT.

V is TRBV7-9 and J is TRBJ2-1; unclear D gene. The CDR3 sequence is 17 residues long. With 1 base removed from V and 3 bases from J, the gap between germline ends came to 16 bases. In germline, CDR1 is SEHNR, CDR2 FQNEAQ (reference sequence). The chain's CDR3 is CASSLDLKSRIYNEQFF. CDR3 bases: TGTGCCAGCAGCTTAGACCTGAAGAGTAGAATCTACAATGAGCAGTTCTTC. The variable domain in full, completed from reference TRBV7-9 and TRBJ2-1, reads DTGVSQNPRHKITKRGQNVTFRCDPISEHNRLYWYRQTLGQGPEFLTYFQNEAQLEKSRLLSDRFSAERPKGSFSTLEIQRTEQGDSAMYLCASSLDLKSRIYNEQFFGPGTRLTVL.

The V call is TRBV30, the J call TRBJ1-4, with D tentatively TRBD1 (5 bases). Trimming removed 4 bases at V and 7 bases at J, with 19 bases between. The CDR3 is made up of 15 amino acids. CDR1 and CDR2 from the germline V gene are GTSNPN and SVGIG (reference sequence). CDR3 sequence reads: CAWNPLQGSGEKLFF. As DNA, the CDR3 is TGTGCCTGGAATCCCCTGCAGGGCTCCGGTGAAAAACTGTTTTTT.

V is TRBV5-6 and J is TRBJ2-5; D may be TRBD1 (6 bases). Germline lookup yields CDR1 SGHDT and CDR2 YYEEEE. CDR3 size: 16 residues. V lost 1 base, J lost 5 bases, and 18 bases lay in between. The CDR3: CASSLIQGSIRETQYF. CDR3 nucleotide sequence: TGTGCCAGCAGCTTGATTCAGGGGAGTATCAGGGAGACCCAGTACTTC.

This clone came up a few times. This chain connects TRBV9 to TRBJ1-2; D unclear. CDR1 and CDR2 from the germline V gene are SGDLS and YYNGEE. The V and J ends lost 0 bases and 2 bases respectively, with 5 bases between them. This CDR3 is built from 13 residues. The CDR3 region is CASSVDTNYGYTF. CDR3 in DNA: TGTGCCAGCAGCGTAGACACAAACTATGGCTACACCTTC.

This clone was recorded a few times. The CDR3 DNA follows: TGTGCCAGCAGTTTGGGGGGGGATGACAATGAGCAGTTCTTC. Protein sequence: CASSLGGDDNEQFF. J is TRBJ2-1 and V is TRBV28; TRBD2 agrees at 7 bases. CDR1 and CDR2 from the germline V gene are MDHEN and SYDVKM. The length of the CDR3 is 14 residues. V lost 3 bases and J lost 5; bases outside the gene matches: 4.

This rearrangement joins TRBV25-1 to TRBJ1-5, with 8 bases matching TRBD1. The CDR3 is made up of 15 amino acids. Germline V lookup: CDR1 MGHDK, CDR2 SYGVNS. V dropped 6 bases and J dropped 4; count of bases not matched to a gene: 8. The CDR3 coding sequence is TGTGCCAGCAGCTCCGGGACAGGAGGGAATCAGCCCCAGCATTTT. Translation gives CASSSGTGGNQPQHF.

This clone was counted only a few times. The V gene is TRBV6-5, the J gene TRBJ2-3, with 8 bases matching TRBD2. The CDR3 runs to 16 residues. Per germline, CDR1 MNHEY and CDR2 SVGAGI. V dropped 4 bases and J dropped 4; count of bases not matched to a gene: 10. CDR3 nucleotides: TGTGCCAGCAGTTGGAGCGGGAGATCGCTCGCAGATACGCAGTATTTT. This gives the protein CASSWSGRSLADTQYF.

CDR3 region: CASSVGREPFEQYF. CDR3 DNA: TGTGCCAGCAGCGTAGGTCGGGAGCCTTTCGAGCAGTACTTC. This chain joins TRBV9 and TRBJ2-7; weak D call: TRBD2 (6 bases). The CDR3 runs to 14 residues. Looked up from germline, CDR1 is SGDLS and CDR2 is YYNGEE. V lost 0 bases, J lost 6 bases, and 13 bases lay in between.

The sample holds a few counts of this clone. The rearrangement links TRBV29-1 to TRBJ2-2; possible D gene TRBD1, 6 bases. CDR3 length: 14 residues. CDR1 and CDR2 from the germline V gene are SQVTM and ANQGSEA. The V end was cut by 5 bases, the J end by 4 bases, with 14 bases between. The CDR3 loop reads CSVPRGPSTGELFF. DNA for the CDR3: TGCAGCGTTCCCAGGGGCCCTAGCACCGGGGAGCTGTTTTTT.

This clone was seen only a few times. The chain links TRBV18 to TRBJ1-4; no definite D call. The CDR3 extends over 15 amino acids. Looked up from germline, CDR1 is KGHSH and CDR2 is LQKENI. V was trimmed by 3 bases and J by 0 bases, leaving 8 bases between them. In DNA, the CDR3 is TGTGCCAGCTCACCGGGTGGAGCAACTAATGAAAAACTGTTTTTT. It specifies CASSPGGATNEKLFF.

The chain is built from TRBV27 and TRBJ2-1; D remains ambiguous. The V end lost 3 bases, the J end lost 0 bases, and 12 bases lay between the germline ends. CDR3 length equals 16 residues. Germline CDR1 is MNHEY and CDR2 is SMNVEV (reference sequence). In nucleotides, the CDR3 is TGTGCCAGCAGTTTTAGCCCGCCGAGCTCCTACAATGAGCAGTTCTTC. Its protein is CASSFSPPSSYNEQFF.

In this sample, this clone turned up a few times. The chain links TRBV5-1 to TRBJ2-3, with 10 bases aligning to TRBD2. Germline V lookup: CDR1 SGHRS, CDR2 YFSETQ. This CDR3 is 16 amino acids long. Trimming at V came to 2 bases and at J to 4 bases, leaving 7 bases not matched to a gene. CDR3 loop: CASSFRLAGEADTQYF. CDR3 DNA: TGCGCCAGCAGCTTCAGGCTAGCGGGAGAGGCAGATACGCAGTATTTT.

This clone was counted between two and nine times. The gene calls are TRBV7-9 and TRBJ2-1, with 9 bases identical to TRBD2. The germline V gene has CDR1 SEHNR and CDR2 FQNEAQ (reference sequence). The V segment lost 4 bases and the J segment 15 bases; nucleotides outside the gene matches: 16. The CDR3 runs to 15 residues. CDR3 coding DNA: TGTGCCAGCAGCTCCCTAGCGGGAATCAACGGCGACCCGTTCTTC. It specifies CASSSLAGINGDPFF.